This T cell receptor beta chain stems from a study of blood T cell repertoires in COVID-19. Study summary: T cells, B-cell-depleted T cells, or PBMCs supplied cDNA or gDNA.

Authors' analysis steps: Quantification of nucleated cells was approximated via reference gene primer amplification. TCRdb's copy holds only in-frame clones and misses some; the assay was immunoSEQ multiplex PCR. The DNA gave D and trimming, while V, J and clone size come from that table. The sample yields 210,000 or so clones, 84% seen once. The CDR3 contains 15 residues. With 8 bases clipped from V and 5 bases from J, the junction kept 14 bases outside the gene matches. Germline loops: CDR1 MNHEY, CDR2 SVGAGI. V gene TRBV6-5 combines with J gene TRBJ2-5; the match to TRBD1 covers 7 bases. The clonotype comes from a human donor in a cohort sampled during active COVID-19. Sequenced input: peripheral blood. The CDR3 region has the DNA TGTGCCAGCTCTTCCCTCGGGACAGTACTGGAGACCCAGTACTTC. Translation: CASSSLGTVLETQYF.